Below, one T cell receptor beta chain is given with its context. What antigen it recognizes has not been identified. No base quality values were provided; no much bigger clone lies one nucleotide off. The data stem from a study of T cell responses to AZD1222 COVID-19 vaccine (dated by TCRdb to 2020 to 2022). Looking at the study overall: Because spike-specific TCR depth and breadth did not differ between the two schedules, AZD1222 recipients who got a second dose at roughly 4 weeks were pooled with those who got a second dose at roughly 12 weeks. Trial participants were enrolled into age subgroups of 18-55, 56-69 and 70-plus years, which contained around 140, 26 and 57 TCR-sequenced participants, respectively. TCR sequencing was performed for approximately 240 trial participants, of whom about 200 were given two doses of AZD1222 and around 25 were given two doses of MenACWY control vaccine.

The CDR3 regions of human TCRbeta chains were subjected to immunosequencing. The study's processing was this. TCRs in the repertoires were matched against a reference library of SARS-CoV-2-specific TCRs that had been generated with the MIRA antigen-specificity platform. Breadth was defined as the fraction of unique TCRs that were SARS-CoV-2-associated. Depth was defined as the fraction of total T cells that were SARS-CoV-2-associated. Using the MIRA data, every spike-specific TCR was mapped to the spike region that the TCR reacted to and assigned to either a CD4 or a CD8 class. Log10-transformed breadth and depth values were compared by one-way ANOVA with Sidak's multiple comparisons tests. TCRdb carries this immuneACCESS record with in-frame sequences only. Its versions omit some clonotypes, under half of them owing to an unresolved V gene in the studies checked, with the rest unexplained. The V and J calls and clone size were taken over from that table, and D and trimming were inferred from the DNA. The sample includes under 150,000 clones, with roughly 87% observed a single time. The ten largest clones capture 7.5% of the sample.

Overall study results and their limits: The vaccine-associated CD4 TCRs covered the entire spike protein, and the dominant responses fell in regions 160-218 and 743-854. Participants were mostly white British and included more females than males, and it was suggested by the authors that clonal diversity may have been underestimated. After two AZD1222 doses, spike-specific TCR breadth and depth were significantly higher than at day 0 and than in MenACWY recipients. Because no day 14 peak-response samples were available, repertoires were characterized only after the peak T cell response. In the small 56-69-year group, the increase in depth fell short of significance, most likely because of low power. Only six or seven AZD1222 recipients were SARS-CoV-2 seropositive at baseline, limiting conclusions about previously exposed vaccinees. Reportedly, close to half of the unique spike-specific TCRs recognized epitopes lying outside the regions that are mutated in the B.1.351 and B.1.1.7 variants.

Interpreted using the paper, the time point label stands for: baseline before first vaccination. Vaccinee samples came from UK trials COV001 and COV002, including a single-blind randomized controlled phase 2/3 trial of AZD1222 (ChAdOx1 nCoV-19) in healthy adults. For TCRbeta chain sequencing, PBMC samples from trial participants were taken at day 0 and at day 28 after the second dose. In the germline V gene (reference sequence), CDR1 corresponds to LNHDA and CDR2 to SQIVND. Spanning cysteine to phenylalanine, the CDR3 consists of 12 amino acids. Of the read, only the CDR3 DNA is kept; its 36 bases are in frame from base 1. V is clipped by 6 bases and J by 4 bases, and the sequence between their germline boundaries is 10 bases long.

Material: peripheral blood, obtained on day 0 of AZD1222 vaccination. Here the chain combines TRBV19 and TRBJ2-7; the D gene assignment is perhaps TRBD1 or TRBD2, with each matching 5 bases. The clonotype was recovered from an adult in good health. The base sequence is TGTGCCAGTAGCCGGGACGGATACGAGCAGTACTTC. This encodes CASSRDGYEQYF.